Listed below are T cell receptor beta chains from one sample, sequenced in a study of cytomegalovirus exposure and HLA in healthy donors. TCRdb's copy holds only in-frame clones and misses some; the assay was immunoSEQ multiplex PCR. The sample holds 200,000 to 250,000 clones, approximately 80% seen once. The sample comprised PBMCs. These receptor sequences come from a male donor in good health and CMV-seronegative. Each CDR3 is given with its conserved first and last residue. A D gene is named only where the DNA matches it firmly. Clone sizes are given selectively: once, few, many, or a class where the clone is expanded.

abundance	v_gene	j_gene	d_gene	CDR3nt	CDR3aa
-	TRBV5-6	TRBJ2-7	TRBD1	TGTGCCAGCAGCCCGGGCGGGACAGGGGAGAGAGGGTACGAGCAGTACTTC	CASSPGGTGERGYEQYF
-	TRBV5-4	TRBJ2-3	TRBD1	TGTGCCAGCAGCTTGAGGACAGGGGGCGCGGATACGCAGTATTTT	CASSLRTGGADTQYF
few	TRBV5-4	TRBJ2-1	TRBD2	TGTGCCAGCAGCCTCCCTAGCGGGAGGGCCAATGAGCAGTTCTTC	CASSLPSGRANEQFF
-	TRBV9	TRBJ1-1	-	TGTGCCAGCAGCGTTACAGGGACACTGAACACTGAAGCTTTCTTT	CASSVTGTLNTEAFF
once	TRBV28	TRBJ1-5	-	TGTGCCAGCAGTTTTGGAGGCAATCAGCCCCAGCATTTT	CASSFGGNQPQHF
-	TRBV19	TRBJ2-1	-	TGTGCCAGTAGTATGGTAGCGGATCCTTCCTACAATGAGCAGTTCTTC	CASSMVADPSYNEQFF
-	TRBV9	TRBJ2-1	TRBD1	TGTGCCAGCAGCCCGGACTTTAATCCAGGGGGCAATGAGCAGTTCTTC	CASSPDFNPGGNEQFF
once	TRBV29-1	TRBJ1-2	-	TGCAGCGTTGGTGGTGATGGGGGCGGCTACACCTTC	CSVGGDGGGYTF
-	TRBV19	TRBJ2-5	TRBD2	TGTGCCAGTAGTATCAACGGGAGGTGGGAGACCCAGTACTTC	CASSINGRWETQYF
-	TRBV30	TRBJ1-2	TRBD1	TGTGCCTGGAGCCGACCCGGGACAGGGGTGAACTATGGCTACACCTTC	CAWSRPGTGVNYGYTF
once	TRBV15	TRBJ2-1	-	TGTGCCACCAGCCGGAGCTCCTACAATGAGCAGTTCTTC	CATSRSSYNEQFF
-	TRBV11-3	TRBJ2-2	TRBD1	TGTGCCAGCAGCTTATGGGACAGTCCCCGCCCGAACACCGGGGAGCTGTTTTTT	CASSLWDSPRPNTGELFF
-	TRBV6-1	TRBJ2-5	-	TGTGCCAGCAGTGAAGGGGCAGGGCTAGGGAGGGAGACCCAGTACTTC	CASSEGAGLGRETQYF
few	TRBV7-8	TRBJ1-5	TRBD1	TGTGCCAGCAGCTTCGCCGCAATTACAGGGGGTAGCAATCAGCCCCAGCATTTT	CASSFAAITGGSNQPQHF
-	TRBV2	TRBJ2-7	TRBD2	TGTGCCAGCAGTGAAAGACTAGCGGGAGAGAAATTTTACGAGCAGTACTTC	CASSERLAGEKFYEQYF
once	TRBV28	TRBJ1-5	-	TGTGCCAGCACTTACAGGACGCTACCCCAGCATTTT	CASTYRTLPQHF
-	TRBV13	TRBJ2-7	TRBD2	TGTGCCAGCAGCAGGCGGACTAGCGTTATCCCCCACGAGCAGTACTTC	CASSRRTSVIPHEQYF
-	TRBV11-2	TRBJ2-3	-	TGTGCCAGCAGCCCCAGAGTGGCCGGGAGCTACACAGATACGCAGTATTTT	CASSPRVAGSYTDTQYF
-	TRBV28	TRBJ2-2	TRBD2	TGTGCCAGCAGTCCCCCGGGGGGAGTTGGAACCGGGGAGCTGTTTTTT	CASSPPGGVGTGELFF
-	TRBV5-1	TRBJ2-7	-	TGCGCCAGCAGCTACCCAGAGACAGGCGTGGGGTTCGAGCAGTACTTC	CASSYPETGVGFEQYF
-	TRBV28	TRBJ2-1	-	TGTGCCAGCAGTTTACACTCCGGGGCAGGGAGGCTCTACAATGAGCAGTTCTTC	CASSLHSGAGRLYNEQFF
-	TRBV9	TRBJ2-7	-	TGTGCCAGCAGCGTAGGATCGGACACCTACGAGCAGTACTTC	CASSVGSDTYEQYF
-	TRBV28	TRBJ2-1	TRBD2	TGTGCCAGCAGACCCGGCCGACTAGCGAGGTACAATGAGCAGTTCTTC	CASRPGRLARYNEQFF
once	TRBV4-1	TRBJ2-1	TRBD2	TGCGCCAGCAGCCAAAATCCTACTAGCGGGGCTACCTACAATGAGCAGTTCTTC	CASSQNPTSGATYNEQFF
few	TRBV27	TRBJ1-1	TRBD1	TGTGCCAGCAGTTTGGGACAGCGGAACACTGAAGCTTTCTTT	CASSLGQRNTEAFF
few	TRBV5-6	TRBJ2-7	-	TGTGCCAGCAGCTTGGCCCCGGAGTCCCTCGAGCAGTACTTC	CASSLAPESLEQYF
many	TRBV5-4	TRBJ1-1	-	TGTGCCAGCAGCTTGGCGTTAGGGCTAGGGGGGGGGCGGAACACTGAAGCTTTCTTT	CASSLALGLGGGRNTEAFF
-	TRBV5-1	TRBJ1-1	-	TGCGCCAGCAGCCCGACAGGATTGAACACTGAAGCTTTCTTT	CASSPTGLNTEAFF
-	TRBV7-2	TRBJ1-2	TRBD1	TGTGCCAGCAGCGCCCGGACAGGGAGGGGCTACACCTTC	CASSARTGRGYTF
-	TRBV19	TRBJ1-1	TRBD1	TGTGCCAGTACCGTAGGGACAGGGGCGATTGAAGCTTTCTTT	CASTVGTGAIEAFF